This T cell receptor (beta chain) was recorded in a study of shared clonotypes between healthy human individuals. The CDR3 sequence is 13 residues long. Losses at the gene ends were 10 bases for V and 5 bases for J; bases not matched to a gene: 9. Germline V gene sequence: CDR1 MGHDK, CDR2 SYGVNS. TCRdb keeps only in-frame clones here, not all; method: immunoSEQ multiplex PCR. The sample carries around 940,000 clones, roughly 72% recorded once. The chain combines TRBV25-1 with TRBJ2-5; 8 nucleotides match TRBD1. The specimen was memory CD4+ T cells sorted from blood. As to subset: CD45RA-negative fraction. The TCR sequence derives from a man aged 18 to 35 in good health. The CDR3 sequence is CATQGTGRETQYF. CDR3 bases: TGTGCCACCCAGGGGACAGGCAGGGAGACCCAGTACTTC.